Detailed here is one TCR beta chain. Its antigen is unknown. Data came from immunoSEQ multiplex PCR; TCRdb stores just in-frame clones and leaves some out. This table holds tens of thousands of clones, 80% found once. This specimen comes from a study of OX40 agonist ivuxolimab in advanced cancers. The CDR3 sequence is 16 residues long. Trimming removed 1 base at V and 1 base at J, with 12 bases between. Germline V gene lookup returns CDR1 SGDLS and CDR2 YYNGEE. General observations from the study: The CD4+ and CD8+ T cells in the blood had expanded clonally by week 6 at 0.1 to 3.0 mg/kg. The study found among the lowest clonal expansion in partial responders at 0.1-3.0 mg/kg. The authors also found low normalized T-cell clonal expansion in some nonresponders.

V usage is TRBV9 and J usage is TRBJ1-3, with D perhaps TRBD1 (5 bases). The clonotype was recovered from an adult with an advanced solid tumor such as melanoma, head and neck, liver or kidney cancer. Source: CD4+ or CD8+ T cells sorted from blood, taken in a trial of the OX40 agonist ivuxolimab. CDR3 DNA sequence: TGTGCCAGCAGCGTAACAATAGGGGAATCTGGAAACACCATATATTTT. Protein product: CASSVTIGESGNTIYF.